The entry below gives a single TCR beta chain sequence along with its context. The V end lost 8 bases, the J end lost 7 bases, and 15 bases lay between the germline ends. The CDR3 is 13 amino acids. Per the germline V gene, CDR1 is SGHVS and CDR2 is FQNEAQ. This entry comes from a study of shared clonotypes between healthy human individuals. Produced via immunoSEQ multiplex PCR; TCRdb's table is partial and in-frame only. The top ten hold approximately 0.5% of the sample, which has 800,000 to 1,200,000 clones, about 84% seen once. The sequencing sample was made of memory CD4+ T cells from PBMCs. Subset indicated: CD45RA-negative fraction. The chain links TRBV7-8 to TRBJ1-5, with D possibly TRBD1 on 6 matching bases. The receptor was isolated from a man younger than 35 in good health. Some clones in this sample may be carry-over from other donors' samples. Here the CDR3 reads CASAPDSGQPQHF. The CDR3 coding sequence is TGTGCCAGCGCGCCGGACAGCGGCCAGCCCCAGCATTTT.